Listed below are T cell receptor beta chains from one sample, sequenced in a study of beta chain features in type 1 diabetes. TCRdb's table, derived via immunoSEQ multiplex PCR, lists solely in-frame clones and lacks some. This sample has 200,000 to 300,000 clones, with roughly 10% found just once. The material sequenced was naive CD4+ T cells from blood. The receptors shown here come from a man between 25 and 39 years old with type 1 diabetes. The CDR3 runs from the conserved cysteine through the conserved F or W. Fields, in order: V gene, clone size, J gene, D gene, CDR3 protein, CDR3 DNA. A D gene is named only where the DNA matches it firmly. Size values are once, few and many counts, or a class for expanded clones, and some rows have none.

V: TRBV5-4; size: few; J: TRBJ2-3; D: TRBD2; CDR3: CASIQRGGQGDTQYF; DNA: TGTGCCAGCATCCAACGGGGGGGGCAGGGAGATACGCAGTATTTT
V: TRBV9; size: few; J: TRBJ2-3; D: .; CDR3: CASSPEDRRTDTQYF; DNA: TGTGCCAGCAGCCCAGAGGACAGAAGAACAGATACGCAGTATTTT
V: TRBV7-9; size: .; J: TRBJ2-3; D: .; CDR3: CASSSQVSSTDTQYF; DNA: TGTGCCAGCAGCTCACAGGTCTCTAGCACAGATACGCAGTATTTT
V: TRBV10-3; size: few; J: TRBJ2-1; D: TRBD2; CDR3: CAIAPGTSGGAYNEQFF; DNA: TGTGCCATCGCGCCCGGGACTAGCGGGGGGGCCTACAATGAGCAGTTCTTC
V: TRBV7-2; size: .; J: TRBJ1-2; D: TRBD1; CDR3: CASIPGQGAESDGYTF; DNA: TGTGCCAGCATCCCGGGACAGGGGGCAGAAAGCGATGGCTACACCTTC
V: TRBV11-2; size: few; J: TRBJ2-3; D: .; CDR3: CASSLAGTDTQYF; DNA: TGTGCCAGCAGCTTAGCAGGGACAGATACGCAGTATTTT
V: TRBV18; size: .; J: TRBJ1-1; D: TRBD1; CDR3: CASSAGDSSTPEAFF; DNA: TGTGCCAGCTCAGCTGGGGACAGTTCTACTCCTGAAGCTTTCTTT
V: TRBV29-1; size: .; J: TRBJ2-1; D: TRBD2; CDR3: CSVKGTISDEQFF; DNA: TGCAGCGTGAAAGGGACTATCAGCGATGAGCAGTTCTTC
V: TRBV15; size: .; J: TRBJ2-7; D: .; CDR3: CATSRERSALGAYEQYF; DNA: TGTGCCACCAGCAGAGAAAGGTCGGCCTTAGGGGCCTACGAGCAGTACTTC
V: TRBV2; size: few; J: TRBJ1-6; D: .; CDR3: CASTQVGAESPLHF; DNA: TGTGCCAGCACCCAAGTGGGGGCTGAATCACCCCTCCACTTT
V: TRBV7-2; size: .; J: TRBJ2-5; D: TRBD2; CDR3: CASSSSLAGGRETQYF; DNA: TGTGCCAGCAGCTCGTCCCTAGCGGGGGGGAGAGAGACCCAGTACTTC
V: TRBV27; size: .; J: TRBJ1-1; D: TRBD1; CDR3: CASRRTGRWFEAFF; DNA: TGTGCCAGCAGACGGACAGGGAGGTGGTTTGAAGCTTTCTTT
V: TRBV7-9; size: .; J: TRBJ2-2; D: TRBD1; CDR3: CASSQAGTGITGELFF; DNA: TGTGCCAGCAGCCAAGCCGGGACAGGAATCACCGGGGAGCTGTTTTTT
V: TRBV7-3; size: few; J: TRBJ1-4; D: .; CDR3: CASSWRDEKLFF; DNA: TGTGCCAGCAGCTGGAGGGATGAAAAACTGTTTTTT
V: TRBV6-5; size: few; J: TRBJ2-7; D: .; CDR3: CASSYSVSGGRYEQYF; DNA: TGTGCCAGCAGTTACTCCGTTTCAGGGGGGAGGTACGAGCAGTACTTC
V: TRBV5-4; size: few; J: TRBJ2-2; D: .; CDR3: CASSLALEGSELFF; DNA: TGTGCCAGCAGCTTGGCTCTAGAGGGCTCGGAGCTGTTTTTT
V: TRBV30; size: .; J: TRBJ1-1; D: .; CDR3: CAWTSGGWNTEAFF; DNA: TGTGCCTGGACTTCCGGGGGTTGGAACACTGAAGCTTTCTTT
V: TRBV4-3; size: few; J: TRBJ2-1; D: .; CDR3: CASSQVYLAKYNEQFF; DNA: TGCGCCAGCAGCCAAGTATACCTAGCGAAATACAATGAGCAGTTCTTC
V: TRBV5-1; size: .; J: TRBJ2-1; D: TRBD2; CDR3: CASSLRLAGANEQFF; DNA: TGCGCCAGCAGCTTACGACTAGCGGGGGCCAATGAGCAGTTCTTC
V: TRBV14; size: .; J: TRBJ1-3; D: TRBD1; CDR3: CASSLEQGNTIYF; DNA: TGTGCCAGCAGCCTTGAACAGGGGAACACCATATATTTT
V: TRBV25-1; size: .; J: TRBJ1-6; D: .; CDR3: CASSERRGNSPLHF; DNA: TGTGCCAGCAGTGAGCGGAGGGGTAATTCACCCCTCCACTTT
V: TRBV6-4; size: few; J: TRBJ2-3; D: .; CDR3: CASSEEHNTDTQYF; DNA: TGTGCCAGCAGTGAAGAACACAACACAGATACGCAGTATTTT
V: TRBV18; size: few; J: TRBJ2-3; D: .; CDR3: CASSPIGGTGDTQYF; DNA: TGTGCCAGCTCACCAATCGGAGGGACTGGTGATACGCAGTATTTT
V: TRBV29-1; size: .; J: TRBJ1-2; D: .; CDR3: CSVEALGHSGYTF; DNA: TGCAGCGTTGAAGCGTTGGGACATTCAGGCTACACCTTC
V: TRBV6-5; size: once; J: TRBJ2-6; D: TRBD1; CDR3: CASRYEGARGANVLTF; DNA: TGTGCCAGCAGATACGAGGGGGCGCGCGGGGCCAACGTCCTGACTTTC
V: TRBV6-6; size: .; J: TRBJ1-6; D: .; CDR3: CASRGGVSGYNSPLHF; DNA: TGTGCCAGCAGAGGCGGGGTATCGGGATATAATTCACCCCTCCACTTT
V: TRBV19; size: few; J: TRBJ2-7; D: TRBD1; CDR3: CASSQPGQGSYEQYF; DNA: TGTGCCAGTAGTCAACCGGGACAGGGGTCCTACGAGCAGTACTTC
V: TRBV5-5; size: .; J: TRBJ1-2; D: .; CDR3: CASSLTEYGYTF; DNA: TGTGCCAGCAGCTTGACAGAATATGGCTACACCTTC
V: TRBV5-6; size: few; J: TRBJ1-1; D: TRBD1; CDR3: CASSRDRGMNTEAFF; DNA: TGTGCCAGCAGCCGGGACAGGGGCATGAACACTGAAGCTTTCTTT
V: TRBV4-1; size: few; J: TRBJ2-3; D: TRBD2; CDR3: CASSRILPSGGEADTQYF; DNA: TGCGCCAGCAGTCGAATTCTTCCCAGCGGGGGGGAAGCAGATACGCAGTATTTT
V: TRBV4-2; size: few; J: TRBJ1-6; D: .; CDR3: CASSQVRGANSPLHF; DNA: TGTGCCAGCAGCCAAGTCAGGGGAGCGAATTCACCCCTCCACTTT